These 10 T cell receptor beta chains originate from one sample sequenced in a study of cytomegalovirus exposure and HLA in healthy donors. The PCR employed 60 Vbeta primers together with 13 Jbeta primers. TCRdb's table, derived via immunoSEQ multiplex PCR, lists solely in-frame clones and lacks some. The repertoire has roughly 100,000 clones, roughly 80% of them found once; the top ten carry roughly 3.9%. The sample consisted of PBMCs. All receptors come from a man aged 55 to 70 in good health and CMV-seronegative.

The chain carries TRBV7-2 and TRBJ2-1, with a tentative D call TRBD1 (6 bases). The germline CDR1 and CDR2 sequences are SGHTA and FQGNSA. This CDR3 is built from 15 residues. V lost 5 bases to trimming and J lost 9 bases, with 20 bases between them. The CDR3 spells CASSPGQFLNSEQFF. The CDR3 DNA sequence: TGTGCCAGCAGCCCGGGACAATTTCTTAACAGTGAGCAGTTCTTC.

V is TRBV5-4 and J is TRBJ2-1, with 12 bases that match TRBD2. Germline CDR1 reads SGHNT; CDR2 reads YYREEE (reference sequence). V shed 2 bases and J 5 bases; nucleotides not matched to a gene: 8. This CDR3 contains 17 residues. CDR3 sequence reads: CASSLTRLAGDNNEQFF. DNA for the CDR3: TGTGCCAGCAGCTTAACCCGACTAGCGGGGGACAACAATGAGCAGTTCTTC.

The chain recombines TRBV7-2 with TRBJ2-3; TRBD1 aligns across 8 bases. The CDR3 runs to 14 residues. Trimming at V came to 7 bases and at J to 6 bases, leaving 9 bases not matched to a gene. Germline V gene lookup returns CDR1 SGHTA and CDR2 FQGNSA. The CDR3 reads CASKRTGQADTQYF. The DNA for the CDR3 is TGTGCCAGCAAACGGACAGGGCAGGCCGATACGCAGTATTTT.

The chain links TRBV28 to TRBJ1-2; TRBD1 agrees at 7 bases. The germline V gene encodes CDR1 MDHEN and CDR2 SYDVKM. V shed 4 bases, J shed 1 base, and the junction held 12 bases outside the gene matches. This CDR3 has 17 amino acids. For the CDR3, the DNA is TGTGCCAGCAGTTCCAGTCTCCGGGACAGATTTAACTATGGCTACACCTTC. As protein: CASSSSLRDRFNYGYTF.

CDR3 in amino acids: CASSLGGTGSGETQYF. CDR3 nucleotide sequence: TGCGCCAGCAGCTTGGGGGGAACAGGGTCCGGGGAGACCCAGTACTTC. The chain couples TRBV5-1 to TRBJ2-5; D may be TRBD1 (6 bases). CDR1 SGHRS and CDR2 YFSETQ come from the germline V gene. CDR3 length: 16 residues. The V gene lost 0 bases and the J gene lost 5 bases, with 17 bases spanning the gap. The variable domain in full, completed from reference TRBV5-1 and TRBJ2-5, reads KAGVTQTPRYLIKTRGQQVTLSCSPISGHRSVSWYQQTPGQGLQFLFEYFSETQRNKGNFPGRFSGRQFSNSRSEMNVSTLELGDSALYLCASSLGGTGSGETQYFGPGTRLLVL.

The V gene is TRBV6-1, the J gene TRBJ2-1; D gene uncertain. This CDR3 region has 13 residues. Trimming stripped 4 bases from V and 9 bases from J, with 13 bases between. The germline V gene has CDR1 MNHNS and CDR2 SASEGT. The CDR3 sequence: CASSGQVVSEQFF. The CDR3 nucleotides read TGTGCCAGCAGTGGTCAGGTGGTAAGTGAGCAGTTCTTC.

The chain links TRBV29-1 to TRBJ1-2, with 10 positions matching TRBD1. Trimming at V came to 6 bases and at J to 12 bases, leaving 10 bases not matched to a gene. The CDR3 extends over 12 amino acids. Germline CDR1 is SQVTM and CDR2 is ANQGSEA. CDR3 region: CSVRPGTGVNTF. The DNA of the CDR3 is TGCAGCGTCCGTCCCGGGACAGGGGTGAACACCTTC.

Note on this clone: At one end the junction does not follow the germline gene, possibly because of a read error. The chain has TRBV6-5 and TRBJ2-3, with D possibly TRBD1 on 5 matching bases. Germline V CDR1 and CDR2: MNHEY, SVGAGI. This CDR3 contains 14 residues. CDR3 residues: CASRYLGRTDTQYF. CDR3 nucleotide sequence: TGTGCCAGCAGGTACTTGGGGCGCACAGATACGCAGTATTTT.

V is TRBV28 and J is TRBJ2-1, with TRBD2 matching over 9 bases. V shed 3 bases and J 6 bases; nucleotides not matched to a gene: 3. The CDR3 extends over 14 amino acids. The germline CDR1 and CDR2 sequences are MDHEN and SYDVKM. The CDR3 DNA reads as TGTGCCAGCAGTTTGGCGGGGGGGAGCAATGAGCAGTTCTTC. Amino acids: CASSLAGGSNEQFF.

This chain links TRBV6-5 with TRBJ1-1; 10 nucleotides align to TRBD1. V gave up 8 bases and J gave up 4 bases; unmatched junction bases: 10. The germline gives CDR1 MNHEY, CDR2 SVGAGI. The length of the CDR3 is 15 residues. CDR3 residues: CASLGQGVRGTEAFF. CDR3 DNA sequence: TGTGCCAGCCTAGGACAGGGGGTTCGGGGCACTGAAGCTTTCTTT.